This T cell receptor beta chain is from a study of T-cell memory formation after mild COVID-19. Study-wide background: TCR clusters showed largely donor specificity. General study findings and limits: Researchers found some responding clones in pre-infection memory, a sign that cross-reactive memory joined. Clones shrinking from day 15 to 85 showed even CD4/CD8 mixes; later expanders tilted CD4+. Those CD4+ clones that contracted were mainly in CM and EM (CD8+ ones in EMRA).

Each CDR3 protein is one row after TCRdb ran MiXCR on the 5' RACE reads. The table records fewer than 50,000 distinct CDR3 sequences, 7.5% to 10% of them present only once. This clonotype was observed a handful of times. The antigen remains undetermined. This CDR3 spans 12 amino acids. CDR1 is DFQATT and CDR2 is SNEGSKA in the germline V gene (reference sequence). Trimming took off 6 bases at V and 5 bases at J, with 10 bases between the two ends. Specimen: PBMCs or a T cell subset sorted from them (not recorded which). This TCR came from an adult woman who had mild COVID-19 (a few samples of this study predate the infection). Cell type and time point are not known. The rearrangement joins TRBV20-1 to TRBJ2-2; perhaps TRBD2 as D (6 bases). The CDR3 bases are TGCAGTGCCAGGAGGGAGACCGGGGAGCTGTTTTTT. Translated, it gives CSARRETGELFF.